The 24 T cell receptor beta chains presented below share a single source sample, sequenced in a study of identical twins. TCRdb analysed the 5' RACE reads with MiXCR anew, one entry per CDR3 protein. The table has 200,000 to 250,000 distinct CDR3 sequences, roughly 7% seen once; the top ten hold roughly 3.4%. These data also formed part of another study, on yellow fever vaccine responses in identical twins.

What was sequenced was memory (CD45RO+) T cells sorted from blood. These receptors all come from a woman between 18 and 29 years old in good health.

This clonotype appeared a few times. This chain joins TRBV7-2 and TRBJ1-3; D is possibly TRBD1 (6 bases). Germline-derived CDR1 and CDR2 are SGHTA and FQGNSA. The V end was cut by 2 bases, the J end by 0 bases, with 11 bases between. CDR3 length equals 16 residues. The CDR3 loop reads CASSLSGGNSGNTIYF. For the CDR3, the DNA is TGTGCCAGCAGCTTATCGGGGGGCAACTCTGGAAACACCATATATTTT.

This clonotype was seen repeatedly, ten times or more. The chain uses TRBV29-1 and TRBJ2-3, with D perhaps assigned TRBD1 or TRBD2 (7 bases each). This CDR3 spans 17 amino acids. Per the germline V gene, CDR1 is SQVTM and CDR2 is ANQGSEA. Trimming left V 4 bases short and J 2 bases short, with 22 bases between. CDR3 nucleotides: TGCAGCGTTGGACAGGGAGGGTCCCCAGGTGCCACAGATACGCAGTATTTT. It encodes CSVGQGGSPGATDTQYF.

This clonotype was observed at least ten times. The rearrangement uses TRBV28 and TRBJ2-5; 7 bases fit TRBD2. V lost 5 bases to trimming and J lost 1 base; unmatched junction nucleotides: 1. The length of the CDR3 is 13 residues. Germline CDR1 and CDR2: MDHEN and SYDVKM. CDR3 residues: CASSIAGQETQYF. CDR3 in DNA: TGTGCCAGCAGTATAGCGGGCCAAGAGACCCAGTACTTC.

This clonotype was seen a handful of times. The V and J genes are TRBV6-1 and TRBJ2-6, with D maybe TRBD2 (6 bases). V gave up 6 bases and J gave up 0 bases, with 18 bases separating them. The germline V gene has CDR1 MNHNS and CDR2 SASEGT. CDR3 length equals 18 residues. This chain's CDR3 is CASSGGYGRTSGANVLTF. DNA for the CDR3: TGTGCCAGCAGCGGAGGGTATGGACGTACCTCTGGGGCCAACGTCCTGACTTTC.

In this sample, this clonotype turned up a few times. The V call is TRBV24-1, the J call TRBJ2-1; unclear D gene. V shed 4 bases and J shed 4 bases, with 16 bases lying between them. From germline, CDR1 is KGHDR and CDR2 SFDVKD. This CDR3 contains 16 residues. The CDR3 is CATSDQRDPGYNEQFF. The CDR3 DNA sequence: TGTGCCACCAGTGACCAGAGAGATCCAGGTTACAATGAGCAGTTCTTC.

The rearrangement uses TRBV7-2 and TRBJ2-1, with 10 bases lining up with TRBD2. The germline V gene encodes CDR1 SGHTA and CDR2 FQGNSA. The CDR3 is made up of 14 amino acids. V was clipped by 1 base and J by 15 bases; unmatched bases: 9. The CDR3 DNA sequence: TGTGCCAGCAGCTTAGGCCCGCTAGCGGGAGCACCGTTCTTC. Protein product: CASSLGPLAGAPFF.

This clonotype was counted a few times. The CDR3 sequence is CASSQTYRGLNTEAFF. The CDR3 DNA sequence: TGTGCCAGCAGCCAGACGTACAGGGGGCTAAACACTGAAGCTTTCTTT. The rearrangement links TRBV3-1 to TRBJ1-1; 9 bases map to TRBD1. Trimming took 3 bases from V and 2 from J; bases not matched to a gene: 7. The germline gives CDR1 LGHDT, CDR2 YNNKEL (reference sequence). This CDR3 contains 16 residues.

The table lists this clonotype with many counts. The V call is TRBV2, the J call TRBJ1-1; no firm D call. This CDR3 comprises 13 residues. Trimming cost V 6 bases and J 6 bases, with 14 bases left between them. The germline V gene has CDR1 SNHLY and CDR2 FYNNEI. The CDR3 nucleotides are TGTGCCAGCAGGCTTACAGTAACCGCTGAAGCTTTCTTT. This encodes CASRLTVTAEAFF. Together with reference TRBV2 and TRBJ1-1, the CDR3 gives the full variable domain: EPEVTQTPSHQVTQMGQEVILRCVPISNHLYFYWYRQILGQKVEFLVSFYNNEISEKSEIFDDQFSVERPDGSNFTLKIRSTKLEDSAMYFCASRLTVTAEAFFGQGTRLTVV.

This clonotype came up many times. The chain is built from TRBV5-1 and TRBJ1-6; 7 nucleotides align to TRBD1. CDR1 is SGHRS, CDR2 YFSETQ, per germline. Trimming cost V 0 bases and J 9 bases; bases outside gene matches: 6. The CDR3 consists of 15 residues. The CDR3 here is CASSLEQGEGSPLHF. The CDR3 DNA follows: TGCGCCAGCAGCTTGGAGCAGGGGGAGGGTTCACCCCTCCACTTT.

This clonotype was seen repeatedly, ten times or more. The rearrangement uses TRBV5-1 and TRBJ1-2, with unresolved D. Trimming removed 0 bases from V and 4 bases from J, with 16 bases in between. This CDR3 contains 16 residues. Germline CDR1 SGHRS, CDR2 YFSETQ. The CDR3 loop reads CASSLVGWDSLYGYTF. CDR3 sequence (DNA): TGCGCCAGCAGCTTGGTGGGCTGGGATTCCCTCTATGGCTACACCTTC. Variable domain in full (rest from reference TRBV5-1 and TRBJ1-2): KAGVTQTPRYLIKTRGQQVTLSCSPISGHRSVSWYQQTPGQGLQFLFEYFSETQRNKGNFPGRFSGRQFSNSRSEMNVSTLELGDSALYLCASSLVGWDSLYGYTFGSGTRLTVV.

The sample holds many counts of this clonotype. The V and J genes are TRBV6-5 and TRBJ2-1; D may be TRBD1 (5 bases). CDR1 MNHEY and CDR2 SVGAGI come from the germline V gene. The CDR3 runs to 14 residues. Between the trimmed V and J ends, which lost 1 base and 9 bases, there was a span of 13 bases. The DNA for the CDR3 is TGTGCCAGCAGTTACTGGCAGGGTAGTAGTGAGCAGTTCTTC. This sequence encodes CASSYWQGSSEQFF.

This clonotype has at least ten counts. The CDR3 reads CASSLRLADYEQYF. The CDR3 DNA reads TGTGCCAGCAGCTTAAGACTAGCAGATTACGAGCAGTACTTC. This chain connects TRBV7-6 to TRBJ2-7; 7 positions agree with TRBD2. V trimming: 2 bases; J trimming: 4 bases; junction bases outside the gene matches: 5. The CDR3 runs to 14 residues. Germline lookup yields CDR1 SGHVS and CDR2 FNYEAQ.

This clonotype was seen only a few times. The genes are TRBV7-7 and TRBJ2-2; 16 bases fit TRBD2. Unmatched junction bases numbered 4, after V lost 5 bases and J lost 4 bases. The V gene's germline CDR1 is SSHAT and CDR2 FNYEAQ (reference sequence). The CDR3 contains 17 residues. In DNA form, the CDR3 reads TGTGCCAGCAGCCCGGGACTAGCGGGGGGGATCACCGGGGAGCTGTTTTTT. Translation gives CASSPGLAGGITGELFF.

This clonotype was observed at least ten times. This chain uses TRBV12-3 or TRBV12-4 with TRBJ1-4; no clear D. CDR3 size: 13 residues. V was shortened by 6 bases and J by 8 bases, with 13 bases between the two germline ends. CDR3 region: CASRFRTGEKLFF. DNA of the CDR3: TGTGCCAGCAGGTTCAGGACCGGAGAAAAACTGTTTTTT.

This clonotype was detected many times. V gene TRBV7-8 combines with J gene TRBJ2-2, with D maybe TRBD2 (6 bases). Germline CDR1 and CDR2: SGHVS and FQNEAQ. The CDR3 is 18 amino acids. With 1 base removed from V and 4 bases from J, the gap between germline ends came to 19 bases. The CDR3 region has the DNA TGTGCCAGCAGCTTAGGGAATGCGGGAACAATAACCACCGGGGAGCTGTTTTTT. It specifies CASSLGNAGTITTGELFF.

This clonotype turned up a few times. This chain joins TRBV5-1 and TRBJ2-5; D uncertain. Germline-derived CDR1 and CDR2 are SGHRS and YFSETQ. V lost 0 bases to trimming and J lost 0 bases, with 9 bases between them. The CDR3 is 15 residues long. CDR3 sequence: CASSLDGGDQETQYF. CDR3 DNA sequence: TGCGCCAGCAGCTTGGATGGCGGCGACCAAGAGACCCAGTACTTC.

The table lists this clonotype with many counts. The chain is built from TRBV3-1 and TRBJ2-5; TRBD2 agrees at 14 bases. Germline lookup yields CDR1 LGHDT and CDR2 YNNKEL (reference sequence). The CDR3 is 18 amino acids. V gave up 0 bases and J gave up 4 bases; unmatched junction bases: 7. CDR3 region: CASSQDLGLAGGGETQYF. CDR3 nucleotides: TGTGCCAGCAGCCAAGATCTTGGACTAGCGGGAGGCGGAGAGACCCAGTACTTC.

The chain carries TRBV15 and TRBJ1-4; D is unclear. Germline CDR1 and CDR2: LNHNV and YYDKDF (reference sequence). The V and J ends lost 3 bases and 1 base respectively, with 6 bases between them. The CDR3 is 14 amino acids. As DNA, the CDR3 is TGTGCCACCAGCAGCATTGGAACTAATGAAAAACTGTTTTTT. As protein: CATSSIGTNEKLFF.

This clonotype was seen a few times. V and J are TRBV5-1 and TRBJ2-2; D possibly corresponds to TRBD2 (6 bases). The CDR3 has 17 residues. CDR1 and CDR2 (germline): SGHRS, YFSETQ. Trimming took off 3 bases at V and 4 bases at J, with 19 bases between the two ends. The CDR3 DNA is TGCGCCAGCAGCTCCACTAGCCAGACGTTCGGCACCGGGGAGCTGTTTTTT. It is translated as CASSSTSQTFGTGELFF. Combining the CDR3 with reference TRBV5-1 and TRBJ2-2 gives the whole variable domain KAGVTQTPRYLIKTRGQQVTLSCSPISGHRSVSWYQQTPGQGLQFLFEYFSETQRNKGNFPGRFSGRQFSNSRSEMNVSTLELGDSALYLCASSSTSQTFGTGELFFGEGSRLTVL.

J is TRBJ1-1 and V is TRBV7-9; D ambiguous. CDR3 size: 14 residues. The V and J ends lost 1 base and 4 bases respectively, with 10 bases between them. Per germline, CDR1 SEHNR and CDR2 FQNEAQ (reference sequence). CDR3 sequence reads: CASSLEQKGTEAFF. CDR3 DNA: TGTGCCAGCAGCTTAGAACAGAAGGGCACTGAAGCTTTCTTT.

The genes are TRBV18 and TRBJ2-7; the match to TRBD1 covers 8 bases. CDR3 length: 15 residues. CDR1 is KGHSH, CDR2 LQKENI, per germline. After removal of 2 bases from V and 3 bases from J, the junction contained 6 bases not matched to a gene. CDR3 residues: CASSPGTGGFYEQYV. The CDR3 DNA reads TGTGCCAGCTCACCAGGGACAGGAGGGTTCTACGAGCAGTACGTC.

The J gene is TRBJ1-1, the V gene TRBV28, with D unresolved. CDR1 and CDR2 from the germline V gene are MDHEN and SYDVKM. The V end lost 7 bases, the J end lost 0 bases, and 12 bases lay between the germline ends. The CDR3 runs 14 residues. CDR3 region: CASKSRRLNTEAFF. CDR3 sequence (DNA): TGTGCCAGCAAATCTAGACGGCTGAACACTGAAGCTTTCTTT.

This clonotype turned up a few times. This chain links TRBV10-3 with TRBJ2-3; D uncertain. V was clipped by 0 bases and J by 0 bases, with 4 bases between them. This CDR3 contains 14 residues. The germline V gene has CDR1 ENHRY and CDR2 SYGVKD. This CDR3 is CAISESFSTDTQYF. The CDR3, as DNA: TGTGCCATCAGTGAGTCATTCAGCACAGATACGCAGTATTTT.

This clonotype was observed a few times. This chain links TRBV2 with TRBJ1-5; D gene ambiguous. This CDR3 is 13 amino acids long. Trimming stripped 11 bases from V and 0 bases from J, with 11 bases between. The germline gives CDR1 SNHLY, CDR2 FYNNEI. The CDR3 nucleotides read TGTGCCCACGGCGGGGATAGCAATCAGCCCCAGCATTTT. This translates into CAHGGDSNQPQHF.